This T cell receptor (beta chain) was profiled in a study of blood T cell repertoires in COVID-19. Study-level background: Sites in the United States, Italy and Spain provided acute and convalescent COVID-19 samples. Sources were T cells, B-cell-depleted T cells, or PBMCs; the material itself was cDNA or gDNA.

During active infection, Seattle patients enrolled and were then monitored through disease. Germline V gene data show CDR1 as SNHLY and CDR2 as FYNNEI. The germline V and J ends were trimmed by 2 bases and 6 bases, with 10 bases remaining between them. The CDR3 covers 13 residues. Original analysis: By means of reference gene primer amplification, nucleated cell counts were estimated. Assay: immunoSEQ multiplex PCR; the TCRdb copy retains only in-frame clones and omits some. The D gene and trimming were derived from the DNA, and the V and J assignments and clone size from that table. The top ten hold 2.1% of the sample, which has some 240,000 clones, 85% to 90% seen once.

The sequencing sample was made of peripheral blood. This sequence originates from a woman in her sixties with COVID-19, enrolled during active disease. The chain employs TRBV2 and TRBJ1-2, with a tentative D call TRBD1 (5 bases). CDR3 in amino acids: CASSEMGGNGYTF. The DNA of the CDR3 is TGTGCCAGCAGTGAAATGGGGGGGAATGGCTACACCTTC. Based on the CDR3 plus reference TRBV2 and TRBJ1-2, the full variable domain is EPEVTQTPSHQVTQMGQEVILRCVPISNHLYFYWYRQILGQKVEFLVSFYNNEISEKSEIFDDQFSVERPDGSNFTLKIRSTKLEDSAMYFCASSEMGGNGYTFGSGTRLTVV.